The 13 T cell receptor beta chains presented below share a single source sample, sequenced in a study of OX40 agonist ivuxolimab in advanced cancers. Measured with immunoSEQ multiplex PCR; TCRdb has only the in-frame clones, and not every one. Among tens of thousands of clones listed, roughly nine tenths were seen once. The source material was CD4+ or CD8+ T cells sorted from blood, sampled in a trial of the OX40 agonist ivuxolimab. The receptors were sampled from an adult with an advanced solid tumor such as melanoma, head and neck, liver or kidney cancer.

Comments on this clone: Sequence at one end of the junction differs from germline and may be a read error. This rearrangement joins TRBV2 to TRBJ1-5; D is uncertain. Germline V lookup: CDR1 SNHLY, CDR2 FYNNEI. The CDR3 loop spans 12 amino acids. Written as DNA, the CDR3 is TGTGCCAGCAGTCTTGGAAGTCAGCCCCGGCATTTT. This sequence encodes CASSLGSQPRHF. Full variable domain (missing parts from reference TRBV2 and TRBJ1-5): EPEVTQTPSHQVTQMGQEVILRCVPISNHLYFYWYRQILGQKVEFLVSFYNNEISEKSEIFDDQFSVERPDGSNFTLKIRSTKLEDSAMYFCASSLGSQPRHFGDGTRLSIL.

The CDR3 here is CASSLIYGGRYGETQYF. The CDR3 nucleotides are TGTGCCAGCAGTTTAATTTATGGCGGGAGATACGGGGAGACCCAGTACTTC. The chain couples TRBV28 to TRBJ2-5; 7 nucleotides align to TRBD2. Germline V gene sequence: CDR1 MDHEN, CDR2 SYDVKM. This CDR3 spans 17 amino acids. V shed 2 bases, J shed 5 bases, and the junction held 14 bases outside the gene matches.

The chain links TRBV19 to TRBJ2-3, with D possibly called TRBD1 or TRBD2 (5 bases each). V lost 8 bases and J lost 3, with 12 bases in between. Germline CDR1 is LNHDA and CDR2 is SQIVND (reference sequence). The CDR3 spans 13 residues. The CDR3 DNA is TGTGCCAGTGCCGACGAGGGGACAGATACGCAGTATTTT. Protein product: CASADEGTDTQYF.

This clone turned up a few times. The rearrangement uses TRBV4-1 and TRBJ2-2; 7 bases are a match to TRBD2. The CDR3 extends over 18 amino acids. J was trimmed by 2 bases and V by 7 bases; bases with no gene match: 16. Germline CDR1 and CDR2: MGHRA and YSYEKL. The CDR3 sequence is CASKPAGRAVFNTGELFF. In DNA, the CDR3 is TGCGCCAGCAAACCCGCAGGGAGGGCCGTTTTTAACACCGGGGAGCTGTTTTTT.

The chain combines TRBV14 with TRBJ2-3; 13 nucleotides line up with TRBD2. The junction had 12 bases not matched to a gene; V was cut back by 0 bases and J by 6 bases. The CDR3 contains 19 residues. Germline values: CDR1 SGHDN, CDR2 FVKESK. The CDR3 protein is CASSQDRRTSGRVADTQYF. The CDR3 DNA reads TGTGCCAGCAGCCAAGATCGACGGACTAGCGGGAGAGTTGCCGATACGCAGTATTTT.

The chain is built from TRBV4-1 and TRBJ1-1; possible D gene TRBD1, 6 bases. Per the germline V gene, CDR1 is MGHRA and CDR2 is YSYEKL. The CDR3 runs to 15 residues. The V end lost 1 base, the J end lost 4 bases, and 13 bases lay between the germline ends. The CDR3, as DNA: TGCGCCAGCAGCCAAGGGTTGGGGGCTACCACTGAAGCTTTCTTT. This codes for CASSQGLGATTEAFF.

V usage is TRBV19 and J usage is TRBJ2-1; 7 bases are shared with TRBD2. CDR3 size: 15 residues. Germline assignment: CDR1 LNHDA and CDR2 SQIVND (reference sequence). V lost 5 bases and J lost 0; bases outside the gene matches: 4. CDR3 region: CASSWDYNSYNEQFF. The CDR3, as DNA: TGTGCCAGTAGTTGGGACTACAACTCCTACAATGAGCAGTTCTTC.

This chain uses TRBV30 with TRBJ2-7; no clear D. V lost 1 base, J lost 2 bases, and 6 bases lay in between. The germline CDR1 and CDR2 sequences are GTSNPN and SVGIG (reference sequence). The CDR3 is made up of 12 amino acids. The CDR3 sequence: CAWSEEAYEQYF. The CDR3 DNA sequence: TGTGCCTGGAGTGAGGAAGCCTACGAGCAGTACTTC. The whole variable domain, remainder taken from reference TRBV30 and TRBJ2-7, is SQTIHQWPATLVQPVGSPLSLECTVEGTSNPNLYWYRQAAGRGLQLLFYSVGIGQISSEVPQNLSASRPQDRQFILSSKKLLLSDSGFYLCAWSEEAYEQYFGPGTRLTVT.

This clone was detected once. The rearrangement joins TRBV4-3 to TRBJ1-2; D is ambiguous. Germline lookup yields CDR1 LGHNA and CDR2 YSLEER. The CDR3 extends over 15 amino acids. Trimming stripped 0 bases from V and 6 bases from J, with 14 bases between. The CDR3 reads CASSQDPDVSDGYTF. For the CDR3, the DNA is TGCGCCAGCAGCCAAGACCCGGACGTCTCCGATGGCTACACCTTC.

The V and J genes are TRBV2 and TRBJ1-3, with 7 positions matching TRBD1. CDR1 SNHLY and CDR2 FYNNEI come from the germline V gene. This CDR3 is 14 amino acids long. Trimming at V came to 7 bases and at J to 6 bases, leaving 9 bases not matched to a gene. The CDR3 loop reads CASTSDRQLNTIYF. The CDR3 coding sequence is TGTGCCAGCACTTCGGACAGGCAGCTAAACACCATATATTTT.

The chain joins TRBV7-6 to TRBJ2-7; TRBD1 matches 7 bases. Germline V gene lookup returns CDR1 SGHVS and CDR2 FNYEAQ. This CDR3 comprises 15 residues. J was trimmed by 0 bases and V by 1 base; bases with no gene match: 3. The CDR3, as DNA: TGTGCCAGCAGCTTAGGGACAGGAAGCTCCTACGAGCAGTACTTC. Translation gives CASSLGTGSSYEQYF.

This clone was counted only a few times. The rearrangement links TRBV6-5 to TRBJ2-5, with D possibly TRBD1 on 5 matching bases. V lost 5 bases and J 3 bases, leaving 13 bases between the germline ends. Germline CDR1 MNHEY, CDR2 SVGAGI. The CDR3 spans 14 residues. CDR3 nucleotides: TGTGCCAGCAGTCCCACAGGTCGCGAAGAGACCCAGTACTTC. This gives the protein CASSPTGREETQYF.

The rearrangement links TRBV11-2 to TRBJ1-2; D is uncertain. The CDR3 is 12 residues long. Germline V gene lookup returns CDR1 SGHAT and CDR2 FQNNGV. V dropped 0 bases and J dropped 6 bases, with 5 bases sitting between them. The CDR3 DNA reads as TGTGCCAGCAGCTTAGAGGTCAATGGCTACACCTTC. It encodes CASSLEVNGYTF.